Below are 21 T cell receptor beta chains sequenced from a single sample in a study of T cells in narcolepsy. Only in-frame clones appear in the TCRdb table, and some are missing; sequencing was by immunoSEQ multiplex PCR. The data hold tens of thousands of clones, with approximately 89% observed a single time. The sequencing sample was made of CD45RA- memory CD4+ T cells from PBMCs. The source of these receptors is a human donor with narcolepsy.

The rearrangement links TRBV6-1 to TRBJ1-1; D is unclear. Germline V lookup: CDR1 MNHNS, CDR2 SASEGT. V was shortened by 7 bases and J by 8 bases, with 17 bases between the two germline ends. This CDR3 is built from 13 residues. The CDR3 is CASIVKPGLEAFF. CDR3 coding DNA: TGTGCCAGCATTGTCAAGCCTGGGCTAGAAGCTTTCTTT.

Regarding this clone: This CDR3 is also generated by other DNA sequences in the sample. The chain joins TRBV9 to TRBJ2-7; D is uncertain. The V gene lost 3 bases and the J gene lost 1 base, with 11 bases spanning the gap. The CDR3 consists of 14 residues. Germline assignment: CDR1 SGDLS and CDR2 YYNGEE. The CDR3 is CASSEAAKSYEQYF. The CDR3 nucleotides are TGTGCCAGCAGCGAGGCAGCTAAATCCTACGAGCAGTACTTC.

The V call is TRBV12-5, the J call TRBJ2-5; 8 bases agree with TRBD1. The DNA matches TRBJ2-7 better at its end, which makes the J call doubtful. This CDR3 is 14 amino acids long. Germline V gene lookup returns CDR1 LGHNT and CDR2 FRNRAP. This CDR3 is CASPHRDRSYEQYF. The DNA of the CDR3 is TGTGCTAGTCCTCACCGGGACAGGTCCTACGAGCAGTACTTC.

The rearrangement links TRBV15 to TRBJ2-5; TRBD2 matches at 10 bases. The end of the DNA fits TRBJ2-7 better, so the J call may be wrong. Germline values: CDR1 LNHNV, CDR2 YYDKDF (reference sequence). This CDR3 spans 15 amino acids. The CDR3 region has the DNA TGTGCCACCAGCAGAGAGGCTAGCGGGGGCTACGAGCAGTACTTC. Its protein is CATSREASGGYEQYF.

This chain joins TRBV19 and TRBJ2-2, with TRBD1 as a possible D gene (6 bases). Germline assignment: CDR1 LNHDA and CDR2 SQIVND (reference sequence). The CDR3 length is 17 residues. Trimming pared 6 bases from V and 4 bases from J, leaving 21 bases between. CDR3 amino acids: CASSRPPTGWSTGELFF. DNA for the CDR3: TGTGCCAGTAGCCGCCCGCCCACAGGGTGGTCCACCGGGGAGCTGTTTTTT.

This chain links TRBV2 with TRBJ2-7, with 9 bases identical to TRBD1. The CDR3 is 16 residues long. Germline loops: CDR1 SNHLY, CDR2 FYNNEI. The V gene end was trimmed by 6 bases and the J gene end by 0 bases; junction bases not matched to a gene: 9. The CDR3 spells CASSYGPGQGSYEQYF. CDR3 DNA: TGTGCCAGCAGCTATGGACCGGGACAGGGCTCCTACGAGCAGTACTTC.

CDR3 loop: CASQRTATNEKLFF. The CDR3 DNA reads as TGTGCCAGCCAACGGACAGCAACTAATGAAAAACTGTTTTTT. The V call is TRBV6-1, the J call TRBJ1-4, with D perhaps matching TRBD1 (6 bases). Germline V gene data show CDR1 as MNHNS and CDR2 as SASEGT. The CDR3 covers 14 residues. V was pared by 8 bases and J by 0 bases, with 10 bases between.

This chain joins TRBV5-4 and TRBJ1-4; D is ambiguous. Deletions cut 3 bases from V and 0 bases from J, with 15 bases between. Germline values: CDR1 SGHNT, CDR2 YYREEE (reference sequence). The CDR3 loop spans 17 amino acids. CDR3 in amino acids: CASSSAGTAATNEKLFF. The DNA for the CDR3 is TGTGCCAGCAGCTCGGCGGGTACCGCTGCAACTAATGAAAAACTGTTTTTT.

The V call is TRBV5-1, the J call TRBJ2-3; the D gene is possibly TRBD2 (5 bases). V gave up 1 base and J gave up 4 bases, with 10 bases separating them. This CDR3 has 14 residues. Per germline, CDR1 SGHRS and CDR2 YFSETQ. The CDR3 is CASSLSGSADTQYF. For the CDR3, the DNA is TGCGCCAGCAGCTTGTCGGGATCCGCAGATACGCAGTATTTT.

This chain links TRBV7-3 with TRBJ1-6, with no clear D. V shed 5 bases and J shed 5 bases, with 10 bases lying between them. This CDR3 has 14 residues. The germline V gene encodes CDR1 SGHTA and CDR2 FQGTGA. CDR3 loop: CASSLEGHNSPLHF. The CDR3 nucleotides are TGTGCCAGCAGCCTCGAGGGCCATAATTCACCCCTCCACTTT.

This chain uses TRBV29-1 with TRBJ2-5; 10 bases fit TRBD2. The CDR3 contains 11 residues. The V segment lost 8 bases and the J segment 4 bases; nucleotides outside the gene matches: 1. In germline, CDR1 is SQVTM, CDR2 ANQGSEA. The CDR3 protein is CSQREGETQYF. The CDR3 nucleotides are TGCAGCCAGCGGGAGGGAGAGACCCAGTACTTC.

The gene calls are TRBV2 and TRBJ1-4; 7 bases fit TRBD1. The CDR3 consists of 16 residues. The germline V gene encodes CDR1 SNHLY and CDR2 FYNNEI. J lost 8 bases, V lost 5 bases, and 14 bases had no gene match. The chain's CDR3 is CASSQTQGMGGEKLFF. In DNA, the CDR3 is TGTGCCAGCAGTCAAACACAGGGGATGGGAGGAGAAAAACTGTTTTTT.

V and J are TRBV19 and TRBJ1-5; 10 positions agree with TRBD1. The CDR3 consists of 16 residues. The germline gives CDR1 LNHDA, CDR2 SQIVND (reference sequence). J lost 4 bases, V lost 5 bases, and 8 bases had no gene match. The CDR3 coding sequence is TGTGCCAGTAGTCTCGCGACAGGGGGCAAAAATCAGCCCCAGCATTTT. Protein product: CASSLATGGKNQPQHF.

The sample holds a few counts of this clone. The CDR3: CAWSNDRGFGNTIYF. The CDR3 nucleotides read TGTGCCTGGAGCAACGACAGGGGATTTGGAAACACCATATATTTT. V usage is TRBV30 and J usage is TRBJ1-3; TRBD1 matches at 8 bases. Trimming at V came to 3 bases and at J to 3 bases, leaving 7 bases not matched to a gene. Germline V gene lookup returns CDR1 GTSNPN and CDR2 SVGIG (reference sequence). This CDR3 comprises 15 residues.

The V and J genes are TRBV6-1 and TRBJ1-5, with D possibly matching TRBD1 (5 bases). Germline CDR1 MNHNS, CDR2 SASEGT. The CDR3 length is 16 residues. Deletions cut 4 bases from V and 6 bases from J, with 19 bases between. CDR3 sequence reads: CASSGDLLGQVQPQHF. CDR3 DNA: TGTGCCAGCAGTGGGGACCTTCTGGGGCAAGTTCAGCCCCAGCATTTT.

The genes are TRBV27 and TRBJ2-1; 13 bases align to TRBD2. V trimming: 4 bases; J trimming: 1 base; junction bases outside the gene matches: 1. The germline gives CDR1 MNHEY, CDR2 SMNVEV (reference sequence). The CDR3 is 16 amino acids. The CDR3 DNA is TGTGCCAGCAGTTCGGGACTAGCGGGGTCCTACAATGAGCAGTTCTTC. This gives the protein CASSSGLAGSYNEQFF.

The chain carries TRBV6-5 and TRBJ2-7; D gene ambiguous. Germline CDR1 is MNHEY and CDR2 is SVGAGI. With 5 bases removed from V and 4 bases from J, the gap between germline ends came to 12 bases. The CDR3 runs to 13 residues. DNA of the CDR3: TGTGCCAGCAGTGAAGCGCTTCGTTACGAGCAGTACTTC. Protein: CASSEALRYEQYF.

J is TRBJ1-2 and V is TRBV7-9, with 7 bases lining up with TRBD1. This CDR3 has 14 amino acids. Germline CDR1 reads SEHNR; CDR2 reads FQNEAQ (reference sequence). The junction had 10 bases not matched to a gene; V was cut back by 7 bases and J by 5 bases. As DNA, the CDR3 is TGTGCCAGCACCCCAGGGGGTGGAGATTATGGCTACACCTTC. This sequence encodes CASTPGGGDYGYTF.

This chain joins TRBV21-1 and TRBJ1-1. TRBV21-1 is a pseudogene segment. This CDR3 is built from 14 residues. CDR3 DNA: TGTGCCAGCAGCAGACGGGGGTTGAACACTGAAGCTTTCTTT. It translates to CASSRRGLNTEAFF.

The V and J genes are TRBV7-2 and TRBJ2-5, with TRBD1 matching over 9 bases. This CDR3 is built from 14 residues. Germline V lookup: CDR1 SGHTA, CDR2 FQGNSA. The V segment lost 6 bases and the J segment 5 bases; nucleotides outside the gene matches: 7. The CDR3, as DNA: TGTGCCAGCAGGCCTCCAGGACAGGGGGAGACCCAGTACTTC. Protein product: CASRPPGQGETQYF.

This chain connects TRBV19 to TRBJ2-5; no clear D gene. Trimming pared 4 bases from V and 1 base from J, leaving 4 bases between. The V gene's germline CDR1 is LNHDA and CDR2 SQIVND (reference sequence). The CDR3 consists of 12 residues. Written as DNA, the CDR3 is TGTGCCAGTAGTAGCTCCCAAGAGACCCAGTACTTC. Protein sequence: CASSSSQETQYF.